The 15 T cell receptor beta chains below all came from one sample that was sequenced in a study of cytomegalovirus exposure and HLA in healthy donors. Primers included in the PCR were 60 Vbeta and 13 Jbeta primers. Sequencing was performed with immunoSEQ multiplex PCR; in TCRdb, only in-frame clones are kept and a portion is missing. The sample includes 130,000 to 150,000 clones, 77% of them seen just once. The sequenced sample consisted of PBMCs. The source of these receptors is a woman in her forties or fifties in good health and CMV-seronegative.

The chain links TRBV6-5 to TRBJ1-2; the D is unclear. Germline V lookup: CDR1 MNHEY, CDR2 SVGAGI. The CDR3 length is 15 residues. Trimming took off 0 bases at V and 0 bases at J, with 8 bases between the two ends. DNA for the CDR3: TGTGCCAGCAGTTACTCTGCAGGAACTAACTATGGCTACACCTTC. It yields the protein CASSYSAGTNYGYTF.

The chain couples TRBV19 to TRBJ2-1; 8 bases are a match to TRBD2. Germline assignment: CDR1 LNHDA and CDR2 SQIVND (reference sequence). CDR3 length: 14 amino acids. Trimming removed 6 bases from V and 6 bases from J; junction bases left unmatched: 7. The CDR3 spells CASSPTSDSNEQFF. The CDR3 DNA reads TGTGCCAGTAGCCCGACTAGCGATTCCAATGAGCAGTTCTTC.

The CDR3 DNA reads as TGTGCCAGCAGCCTCCCCGGGACAGCATCTGAAGCTTTCTTT. Amino acid sequence: CASSLPGTASEAFF. V gene TRBV7-2 combines with J gene TRBJ1-1; 7 bases agree with TRBD1. Trimming at V came to 5 bases and at J to 6 bases, leaving 9 bases not matched to a gene. CDR1 is SGHTA and CDR2 is FQGNSA in the germline V gene. The CDR3 is 14 amino acids.

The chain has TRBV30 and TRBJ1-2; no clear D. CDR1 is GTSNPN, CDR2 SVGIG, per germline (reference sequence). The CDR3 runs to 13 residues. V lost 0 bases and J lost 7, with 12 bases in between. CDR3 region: CAWSVKGRSGYTF. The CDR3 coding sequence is TGTGCCTGGAGTGTCAAAGGGAGGTCTGGCTACACCTTC. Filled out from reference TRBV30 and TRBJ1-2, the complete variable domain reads SQTIHQWPATLVQPVGSPLSLECTVEGTSNPNLYWYRQAAGRGLQLLFYSVGIGQISSEVPQNLSASRPQDRQFILSSKKLLLSDSGFYLCAWSVKGRSGYTFGSGTRLTVV.

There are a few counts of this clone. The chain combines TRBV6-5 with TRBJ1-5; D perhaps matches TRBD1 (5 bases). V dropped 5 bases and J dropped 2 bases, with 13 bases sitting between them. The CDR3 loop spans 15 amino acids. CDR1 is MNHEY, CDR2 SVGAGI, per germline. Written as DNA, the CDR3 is TGTGCCAGCAGTCCGGGGGGTAAGGGCAATCAGCCCCAGCATTTT. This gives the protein CASSPGGKGNQPQHF.

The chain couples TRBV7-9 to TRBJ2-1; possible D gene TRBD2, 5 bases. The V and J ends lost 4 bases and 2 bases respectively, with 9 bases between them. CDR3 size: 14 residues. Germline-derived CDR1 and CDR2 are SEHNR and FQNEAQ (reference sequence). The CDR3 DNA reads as TGTGCCAGCAGCTCGACCGGGACCTACAATGAGCAGTTCTTC. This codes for CASSSTGTYNEQFF.

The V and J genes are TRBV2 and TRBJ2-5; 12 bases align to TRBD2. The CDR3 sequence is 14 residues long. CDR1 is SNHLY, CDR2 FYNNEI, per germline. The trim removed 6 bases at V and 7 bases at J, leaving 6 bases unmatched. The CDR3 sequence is CASRGTSGYLTQYF. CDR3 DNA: TGTGCCAGCAGGGGGACTAGCGGGTACCTGACCCAGTACTTC. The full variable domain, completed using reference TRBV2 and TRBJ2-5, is EPEVTQTPSHQVTQMGQEVILRCVPISNHLYFYWYRQILGQKVEFLVSFYNNEISEKSEIFDDQFSVERPDGSNFTLKIRSTKLEDSAMYFCASRGTSGYLTQYFGPGTRLLVL.

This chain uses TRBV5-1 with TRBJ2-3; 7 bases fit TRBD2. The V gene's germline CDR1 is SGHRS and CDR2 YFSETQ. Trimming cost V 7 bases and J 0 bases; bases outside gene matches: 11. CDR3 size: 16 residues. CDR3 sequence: CASSAVGGVSTDTQYF. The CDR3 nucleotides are TGCGCCAGCTCAGCCGTGGGGGGGGTTAGCACAGATACGCAGTATTTT.

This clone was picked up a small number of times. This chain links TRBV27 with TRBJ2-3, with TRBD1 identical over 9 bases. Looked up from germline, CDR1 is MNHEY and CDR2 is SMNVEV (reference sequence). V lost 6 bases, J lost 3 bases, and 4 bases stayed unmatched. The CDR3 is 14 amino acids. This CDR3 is CASSRQGGTDTQYF. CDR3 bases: TGTGCCAGCAGCAGACAGGGGGGAACAGATACGCAGTATTTT.

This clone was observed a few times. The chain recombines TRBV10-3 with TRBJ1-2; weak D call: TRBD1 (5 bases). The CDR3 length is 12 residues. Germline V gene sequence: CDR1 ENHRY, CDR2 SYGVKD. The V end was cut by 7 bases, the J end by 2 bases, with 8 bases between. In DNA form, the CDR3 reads TGTGCCATCAACCAGGGCAACTATGGCTACACCTTC. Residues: CAINQGNYGYTF.

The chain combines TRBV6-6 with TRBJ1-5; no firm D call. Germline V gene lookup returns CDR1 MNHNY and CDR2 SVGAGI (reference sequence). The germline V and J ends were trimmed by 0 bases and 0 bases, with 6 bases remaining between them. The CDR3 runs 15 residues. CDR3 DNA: TGTGCCAGCAGTTACTCACCAGATAGCAATCAGCCCCAGCATTTT. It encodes CASSYSPDSNQPQHF.

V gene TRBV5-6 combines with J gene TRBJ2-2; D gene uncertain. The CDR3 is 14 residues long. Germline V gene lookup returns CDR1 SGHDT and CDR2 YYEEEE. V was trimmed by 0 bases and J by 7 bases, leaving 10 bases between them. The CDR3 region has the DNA TGTGCCAGCAGCTTGGGATGGGCAGACGGGGAGCTGTTTTTT. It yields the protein CASSLGWADGELFF.

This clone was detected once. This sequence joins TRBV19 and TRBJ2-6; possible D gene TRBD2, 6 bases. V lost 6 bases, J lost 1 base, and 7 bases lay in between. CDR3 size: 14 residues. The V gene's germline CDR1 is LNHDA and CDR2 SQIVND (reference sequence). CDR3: CASRRGSGANVLTF. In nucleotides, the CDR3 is TGTGCCAGTAGACGGGGGTCTGGGGCCAACGTCCTGACTTTC.

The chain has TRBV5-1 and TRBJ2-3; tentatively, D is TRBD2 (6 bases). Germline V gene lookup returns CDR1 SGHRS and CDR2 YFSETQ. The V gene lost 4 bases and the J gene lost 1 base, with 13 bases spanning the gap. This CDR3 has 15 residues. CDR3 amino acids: CASSSLASGTDTQYF. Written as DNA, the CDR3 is TGCGCCAGCAGCAGTTTGGCTAGCGGCACAGATACGCAGTATTTT. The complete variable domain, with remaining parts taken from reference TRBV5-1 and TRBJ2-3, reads KAGVTQTPRYLIKTRGQQVTLSCSPISGHRSVSWYQQTPGQGLQFLFEYFSETQRNKGNFPGRFSGRQFSNSRSEMNVSTLELGDSALYLCASSSLASGTDTQYFGPGTRLTVL.

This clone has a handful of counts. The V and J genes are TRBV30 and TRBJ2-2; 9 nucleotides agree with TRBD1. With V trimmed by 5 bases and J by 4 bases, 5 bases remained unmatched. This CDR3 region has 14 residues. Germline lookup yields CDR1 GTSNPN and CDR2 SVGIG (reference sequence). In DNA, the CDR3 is TGTGCCTGGGTACGGGACAGGGCCACCGGGGAGCTGTTTTTT. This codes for CAWVRDRATGELFF.